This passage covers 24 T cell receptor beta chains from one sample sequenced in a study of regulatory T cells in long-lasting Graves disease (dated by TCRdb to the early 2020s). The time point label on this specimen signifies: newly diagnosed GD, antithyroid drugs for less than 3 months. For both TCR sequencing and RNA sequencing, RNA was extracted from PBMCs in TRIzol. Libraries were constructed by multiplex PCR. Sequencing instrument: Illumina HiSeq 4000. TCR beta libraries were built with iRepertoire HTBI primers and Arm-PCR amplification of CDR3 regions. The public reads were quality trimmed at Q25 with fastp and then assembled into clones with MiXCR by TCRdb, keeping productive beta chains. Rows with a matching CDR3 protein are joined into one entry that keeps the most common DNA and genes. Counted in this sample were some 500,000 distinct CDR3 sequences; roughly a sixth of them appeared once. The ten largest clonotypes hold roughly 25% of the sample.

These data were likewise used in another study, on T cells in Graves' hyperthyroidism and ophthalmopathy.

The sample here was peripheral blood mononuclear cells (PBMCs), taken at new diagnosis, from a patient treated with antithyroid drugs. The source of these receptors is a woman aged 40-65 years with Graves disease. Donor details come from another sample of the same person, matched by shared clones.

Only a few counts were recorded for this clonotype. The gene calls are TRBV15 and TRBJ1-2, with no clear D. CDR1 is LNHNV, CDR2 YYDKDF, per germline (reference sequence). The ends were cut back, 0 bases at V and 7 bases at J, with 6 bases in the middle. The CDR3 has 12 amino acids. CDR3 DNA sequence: TGTGCCACCAGCAGAGATGGCCGTGGCTACACCTTC. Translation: CATSRDGRGYTF. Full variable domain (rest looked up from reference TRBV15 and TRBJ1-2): DAMVIQNPRYQVTQFGKPVTLSCSQTLNHNVMYWYQQKSSQAPKLLFHYYDKDFNNEADTPDNFQSRRPNTSFCFLDIRSPGLGDTAMYLCATSRDGRGYTFGSGTRLTVV.

In nucleotides, the CDR3 is TGCAGTGCTGGATCTCTGGGCAGCTCCTACAATGAGCAGTTCTTC. It encodes CSAGSLGSSYNEQFF. J is TRBJ2-1 and V is TRBV20-1; no reliable D call. Germline V gene lookup returns CDR1 DFQATT and CDR2 SNEGSKA (reference sequence). The CDR3 totals 15 residues. Trimming removed 5 bases at V and 0 bases at J, with 14 bases between.

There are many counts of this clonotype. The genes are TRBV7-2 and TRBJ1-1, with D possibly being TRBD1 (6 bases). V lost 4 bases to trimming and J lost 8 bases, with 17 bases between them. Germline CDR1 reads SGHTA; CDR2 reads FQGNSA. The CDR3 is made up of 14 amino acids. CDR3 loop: CASSSSVKDREAFF. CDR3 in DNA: TGTGCCAGCAGCTCTTCTGTGAAGGACAGAGAAGCTTTCTTT.

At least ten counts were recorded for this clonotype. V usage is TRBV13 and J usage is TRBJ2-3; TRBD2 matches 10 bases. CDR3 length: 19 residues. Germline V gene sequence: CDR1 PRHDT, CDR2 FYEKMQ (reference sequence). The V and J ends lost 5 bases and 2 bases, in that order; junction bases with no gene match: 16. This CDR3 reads CASSPTSGAYPGFTDTQYF. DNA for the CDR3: TGTGCCAGCAGCCCCACTAGCGGGGCCTACCCAGGGTTCACAGATACGCAGTATTTT.

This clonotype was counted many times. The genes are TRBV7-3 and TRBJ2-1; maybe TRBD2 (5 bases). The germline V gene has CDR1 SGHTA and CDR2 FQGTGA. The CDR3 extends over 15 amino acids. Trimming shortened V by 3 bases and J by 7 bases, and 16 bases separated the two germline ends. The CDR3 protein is CASSFDGAWENEQFF. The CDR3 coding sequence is TGTGCCAGCAGCTTCGACGGCGCTTGGGAGAATGAGCAGTTCTTC.

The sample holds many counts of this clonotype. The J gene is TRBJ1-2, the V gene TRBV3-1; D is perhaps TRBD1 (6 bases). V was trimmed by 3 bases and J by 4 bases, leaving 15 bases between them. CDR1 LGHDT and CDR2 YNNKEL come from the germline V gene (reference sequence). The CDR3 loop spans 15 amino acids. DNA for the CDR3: TGTGCCAGCAGCCAGGGCGGGGGCGCGGGCTATGGCTACACCTTC. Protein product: CASSQGGGAGYGYTF. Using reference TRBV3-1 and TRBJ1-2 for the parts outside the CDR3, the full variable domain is DTAVSQTPKYLVTQMGNDKSIKCEQNLGHDTMYWYKQDSKKFLKIMFSYNNKELIINETVPNRFSPKSPDKAHLNLHINSLELGDSAVYFCASSQGGGAGYGYTFGSGTRLTVV.

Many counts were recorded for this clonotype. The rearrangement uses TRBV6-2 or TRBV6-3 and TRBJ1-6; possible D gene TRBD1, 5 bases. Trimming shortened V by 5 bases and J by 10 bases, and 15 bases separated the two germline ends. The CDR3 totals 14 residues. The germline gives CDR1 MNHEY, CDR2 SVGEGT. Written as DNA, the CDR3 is TGTGCCAGCAGTGGGGGGGACGAGGTATCACCCCTCCACTTT. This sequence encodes CASSGGDEVSPLHF.

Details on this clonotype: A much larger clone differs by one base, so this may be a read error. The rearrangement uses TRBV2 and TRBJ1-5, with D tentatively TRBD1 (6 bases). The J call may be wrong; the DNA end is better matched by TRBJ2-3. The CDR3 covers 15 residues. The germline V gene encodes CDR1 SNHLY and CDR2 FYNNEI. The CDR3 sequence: CASSLSGVSNQPQYF. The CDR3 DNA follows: TGTGCCAGCAGTTTATCAGGGGTAAGCAATCAGCCCCAGTATTTT.

CDR3 protein: CATIWGPAGDLRRELFF. The CDR3 nucleotides are TGTGCCACCATCTGGGGTCCAGCGGGGGATCTAAGGAGGGAGCTGTTTTTT. This sequence joins TRBV10-3 and TRBJ2-2; 8 nucleotides agree with TRBD2. The CDR3 is made up of 17 amino acids. V lost 10 bases and J lost 9; bases outside the gene matches: 22. The germline gives CDR1 ENHRY, CDR2 SYGVKD.

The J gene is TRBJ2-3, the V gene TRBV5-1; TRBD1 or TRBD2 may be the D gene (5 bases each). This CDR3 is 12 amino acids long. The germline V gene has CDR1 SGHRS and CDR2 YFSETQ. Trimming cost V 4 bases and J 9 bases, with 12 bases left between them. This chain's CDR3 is CASSPGTETQYF. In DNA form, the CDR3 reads TGCGCCAGCAGCCCCGGGACGGAGACGCAGTATTTT.

CDR3 region: CASNNADTQYF. CDR3 in DNA: TGTGCCAGCAACAACGCAGATACGCAGTATTTT. The chain combines TRBV2 with TRBJ2-3; no reliable D call. Trimming removed 7 bases from V and 4 bases from J, with 6 bases in between. CDR3 length: 11 amino acids. Germline loops: CDR1 SNHLY, CDR2 FYNNEI.

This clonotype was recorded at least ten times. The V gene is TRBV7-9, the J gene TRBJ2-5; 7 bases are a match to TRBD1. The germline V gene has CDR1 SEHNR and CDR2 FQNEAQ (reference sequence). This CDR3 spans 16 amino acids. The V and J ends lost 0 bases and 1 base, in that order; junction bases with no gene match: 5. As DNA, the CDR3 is TGTGCCAGCAGCTTAGCGTTGGGACAGTTCCAAGAGACCCAGTACTTC. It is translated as CASSLALGQFQETQYF.

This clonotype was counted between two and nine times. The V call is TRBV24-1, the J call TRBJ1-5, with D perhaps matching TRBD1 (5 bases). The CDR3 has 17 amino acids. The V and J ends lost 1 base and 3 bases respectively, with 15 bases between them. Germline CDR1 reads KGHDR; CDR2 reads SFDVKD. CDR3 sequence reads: CATSDFLFTGPNQPQHF. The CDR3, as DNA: TGTGCCACCAGTGATTTCCTTTTTACGGGACCCAATCAGCCCCAGCATTTT.

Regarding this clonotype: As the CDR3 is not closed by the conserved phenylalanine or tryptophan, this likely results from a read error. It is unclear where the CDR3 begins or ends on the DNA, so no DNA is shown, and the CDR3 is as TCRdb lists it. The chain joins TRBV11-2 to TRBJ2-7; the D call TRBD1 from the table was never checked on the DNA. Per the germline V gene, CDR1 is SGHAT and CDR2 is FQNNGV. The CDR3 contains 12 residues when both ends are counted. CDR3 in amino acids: CASSTSDREGLI.

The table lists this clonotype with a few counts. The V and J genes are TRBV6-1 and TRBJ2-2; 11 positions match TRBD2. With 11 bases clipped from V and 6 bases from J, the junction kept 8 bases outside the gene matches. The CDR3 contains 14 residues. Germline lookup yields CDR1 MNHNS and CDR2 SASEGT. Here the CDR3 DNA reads TGTGCCGCTCGTCTTAGCGGGGGGGCCGGGGAGCTGTTTTTT. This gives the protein CAARLSGGAGELFF.

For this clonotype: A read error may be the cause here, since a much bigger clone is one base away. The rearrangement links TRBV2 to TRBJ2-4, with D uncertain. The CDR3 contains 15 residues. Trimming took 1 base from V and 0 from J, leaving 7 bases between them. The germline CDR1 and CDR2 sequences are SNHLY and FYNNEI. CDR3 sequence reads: CASSEEGIAKNIQYF. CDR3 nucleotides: TGTGCCAGCAGTGAAGAAGGGATAGCCAAAAACATTCAGTACTTC.

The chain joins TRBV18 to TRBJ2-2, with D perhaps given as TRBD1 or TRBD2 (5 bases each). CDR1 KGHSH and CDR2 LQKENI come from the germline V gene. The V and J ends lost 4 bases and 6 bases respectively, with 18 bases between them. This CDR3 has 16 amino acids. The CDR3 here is CASSQRRGPTAGELFF. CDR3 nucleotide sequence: TGTGCCAGCTCACAACGCCGGGGCCCAACAGCCGGGGAGCTGTTTTTT.

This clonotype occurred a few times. CDR3 nucleotides: TGTGCCAGCTCACCAACTGGACAGGGGATCTTAGCTTTCTTT. Protein sequence: CASSPTGQGILAFF. The chain joins TRBV18 to TRBJ1-1, with 9 bases that match TRBD1. V dropped 2 bases and J dropped 10; count of bases not matched to a gene: 8. Germline values: CDR1 KGHSH, CDR2 LQKENI. The CDR3 spans 14 residues.

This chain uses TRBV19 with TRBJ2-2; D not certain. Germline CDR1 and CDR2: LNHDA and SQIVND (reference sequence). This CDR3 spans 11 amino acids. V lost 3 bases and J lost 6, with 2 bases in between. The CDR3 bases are TGTGCCAGTAGTATCCCCGGGGAGCTGTTTTTT. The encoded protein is CASSIPGELFF.

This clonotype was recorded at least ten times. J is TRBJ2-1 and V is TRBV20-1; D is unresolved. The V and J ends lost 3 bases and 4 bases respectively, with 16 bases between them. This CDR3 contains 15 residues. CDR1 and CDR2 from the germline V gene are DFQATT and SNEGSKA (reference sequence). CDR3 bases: TGCAGTGCTAGTTCTGCCTTCACAAGATACAATGAGCAGTTCTTC. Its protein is CSASSAFTRYNEQFF.

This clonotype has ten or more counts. The CDR3 region has the DNA TGTGCCAGCAGCTTACAGCTTAACACCGGGGAGCTGTTTTTT. It is translated as CASSLQLNTGELFF. The chain carries TRBV11-2 and TRBJ2-2; D gene ambiguous. Between the trimmed V and J ends, which lost 2 bases and 2 bases, there was a span of 6 bases. The CDR3 spans 14 residues. Looked up from germline, CDR1 is SGHAT and CDR2 is FQNNGV.

In DNA, the CDR3 is TGCAGCGTTGATAAGTCAGGAGTAAACTATGGCTACACCTTC. It specifies CSVDKSGVNYGYTF. The chain links TRBV29-1 to TRBJ1-2; D gene ambiguous. The V gene's germline CDR1 is SQVTM and CDR2 ANQGSEA. This CDR3 has 14 residues. Deletions cut 3 bases from V and 2 bases from J, with 13 bases between.

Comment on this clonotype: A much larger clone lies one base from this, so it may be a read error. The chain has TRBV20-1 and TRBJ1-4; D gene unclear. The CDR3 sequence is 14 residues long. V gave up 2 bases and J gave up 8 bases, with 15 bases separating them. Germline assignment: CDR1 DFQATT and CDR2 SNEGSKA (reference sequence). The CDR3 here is CSARSVSQAEKLFF. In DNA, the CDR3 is TGCAGTGCTAGATCCGTCAGTCAAGCCGAAAAACTGTTTTTT.

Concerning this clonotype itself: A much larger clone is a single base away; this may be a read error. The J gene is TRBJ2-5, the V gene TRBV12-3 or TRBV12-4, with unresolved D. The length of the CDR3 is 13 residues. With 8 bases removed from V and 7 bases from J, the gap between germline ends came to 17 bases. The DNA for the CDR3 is TGTGCCAGCGGCCGCTACCTAGATGGGACCCAGTACTTC. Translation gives CASGRYLDGTQYF.